These T cell receptor beta chains were read from a single sample in a study of CD8 T cells in ankylosing spondylitis. Each CDR3 protein is one row after TCRdb ran MiXCR on the 5' RACE reads. The profile shows about 300,000 distinct CDR3 sequences, less than 25% of them singletons. Specimen: blood, either unsorted or a sorted T cell fraction (not recorded which). Receptors originate from a female donor with ankylosing spondylitis or in good health (not recorded which). Each CDR3 is given with its conserved first and last residue. A D gene is named only where the DNA matches it firmly. Not every row has a clone size; where given, it reads once, few, many or a size class.

v_call	j_call	d_call	clone_size	cdr3_nt	cdr3_aa
TRBV12-3/TRBV12-4	TRBJ2-1	-	few	TGTGCCAGCGGCTACAGGTCGGGGCAGTTCTTC	CASGYRSGQFF
TRBV9	TRBJ2-4	TRBD2	-	TGTGCCAGCAGCCCGGGACTAGCGGGAGCCACCGGTGCCAAAAACATTCAGTACTTC	CASSPGLAGATGAKNIQYF
TRBV20-1	TRBJ2-5	TRBD1	-	TGCAGTGCTGAGCCCGGACAGGGGCAAGAGACCCAGTACTTC	CSAEPGQGQETQYF
TRBV4-2	TRBJ2-1	-	many	TGTGCCAGCAGCCAAGTGCCCACGGGAACCTACAATGAGCAGTTCTTC	CASSQVPTGTYNEQFF
TRBV29-1	TRBJ2-5	-	-	TGCAGAGATATATGCTGCTGGGATGGGGAGTTACAAGAGACCCAGTACTTC	CRDICCWDGELQETQYF
TRBV7-9	TRBJ1-1	-	-	TGTGCCAGCAGCTTTGGGGGTTTCACTGAAGCTTTCTTT	CASSFGGFTEAFF
TRBV10-3	TRBJ1-1	-	-	TGTGCCATCAGTGAAAGGGGGAACACTGAAGCTTTCTTT	CAISERGNTEAFF
TRBV3-1	TRBJ1-2	-	-	TGTGCCAGCACAAACCTCTGGGGGACAAGTGACTATGGCTACACCTTC	CASTNLWGTSDYGYTF
TRBV6-2/TRBV6-3	TRBJ2-1	TRBD1	once	TGTGCCAGCAGGCTGGGACAGAACAATGAGCAGTTCTTC	CASRLGQNNEQFF
TRBV15	TRBJ2-7	TRBD1	medium-sized	TGTGCCACCAGCAGAGGAGGGGACAGTGCAACCTACGAGCAGTACTTC	CATSRGGDSATYEQYF
TRBV20-1	TRBJ2-7	TRBD2	few	TGCAGTGCTAGCGGTAGCGGGAGGGAGCAGTACTTC	CSASGSGREQYF
TRBV6-4	TRBJ2-1	TRBD2	few	TGTGCCAGCAGTGACGTGGGCGGGGGGAAGTTCTTC	CASSDVGGGKFF
TRBV7-9	TRBJ2-7	TRBD1	few	TGTGCCAGCAGCTCCGGGACAGGGCTCTCGGAGCAGTACTTC	CASSSGTGLSEQYF
TRBV1	TRBJ2-1	-	-	TGCACCAGCTTCCCTCAGTTCTTC	CTSFPQFF
TRBV29-1	TRBJ2-1	-	many	TGCAGCGTTGAGGGGAGCAGGTTCTTC	CSVEGSRFF
TRBV7-9	TRBJ2-1	-	few	TGTGCCAGCACCTCGAGTCGGGGTTGGGATGAGCAGTTCTTC	CASTSSRGWDEQFF
TRBV5-5	TRBJ1-6	-	-	TGTGCCAGCAGCTTGGACCGGGACTCTAAGAATTCACCCCTCCACTTT	CASSLDRDSKNSPLHF
TRBV4-3	TRBJ2-1	TRBD2	few	TGCGCCAGCAGCCAAGAGGGCAGGGAGGGGAATGAGCAGTTCTTC	CASSQEGREGNEQFF
TRBV6-5	TRBJ1-2	-	few	TGTGCCAGCAGTGGGGAGTATGGCTACACCTTC	CASSGEYGYTF
TRBV19	TRBJ2-2	-	-	TGTGCCAGTAGTATAGCTCAGACCACCGGGGAGCTGTTTTTT	CASSIAQTTGELFF
TRBV4-3	TRBJ2-6	-	-	TGCGCCAGCAGCCAAGAATTTGGGGCCAACGTCCTGACTTTC	CASSQEFGANVLTF
TRBV29-1	TRBJ2-1	TRBD2	many	TGCAGCGCCCGCGGGGGGGGGCTCGGGGGGAATGAGCAGTTCTTC	CSARGGGLGGNEQFF
TRBV7-9	TRBJ1-1	TRBD1	-	TGTGCCAGCAGCTTATGGACAGGGGGTGATGAAGAAGCTTTCTTT	CASSLWTGGDEEAFF
TRBV5-1	TRBJ2-7	TRBD2	-	TGCGCCAGCAGCCTTGGGACTAGCGGGAGGAACGAGCAGTACTTC	CASSLGTSGRNEQYF
TRBV7-8	TRBJ2-1	TRBD2	few	TGTGCCAGCAGCTTAGAGGGGACTAGCGTTACCAATGAGCAGTTCTTC	CASSLEGTSVTNEQFF
TRBV5-1	TRBJ1-2	-	-	TGCGCCAGCAGCTATTCGGGCGGGTCGGGGAGCTATGGCTACACCTTC	CASSYSGGSGSYGYTF
TRBV9	TRBJ2-2	TRBD1	-	TGTGCCAGCAGCTGGACAGGGGGCGCAGGCGGGGAGCTGTTTTTT	CASSWTGGAGGELFF
TRBV20-1	TRBJ2-1	TRBD2	few	TGCAGTGCTAGACTAGCGGGAGAGGCGGCTGAGCAGTTCTTC	CSARLAGEAAEQFF